The clone carrying this T cell receptor (beta chain) appeared many times. Its antigen is unknown. Described time point: patch test 1, 2 weeks after DPC sensitization. Treatment defined: therapeutic diphenylcyclopropenone sensitization with weekly scalp DPC. Blood draws preceded each patch test application. The CDR3 runs 16 residues. Germline CDR1 and CDR2: LGHNA and YNFKEQ. Trimming removed 0 bases from V and 1 base from J, with 12 bases in between. These data belong to a study of human T cells and chemical hapten exposure. Overall study findings and caveats: A positive correlation with patch test score was found for PT1 expanded TCR counts.

TCRdb re-called the RACE reads with MiXCR, one entry per CDR3 protein. This sample has around 300,000 distinct CDR3 sequences, with around 7% found just once. The rearrangement uses TRBV4-2 and TRBJ1-2; weak D call: TRBD1 (5 bases). This sequence was found in a woman between 18 and 30 years old with alopecia areata. Some clones in this sample may be carry-over from other donors' samples. The sequencing here drew on whole blood, taken in connection with sensitization to the hapten diphenylcyclopropenone (DPC). CDR3 bases: TGTGCCAGCAGCCAAGAGGGACCGGGGGATAACTATGGCTACACCTTC. This codes for CASSQEGPGDNYGYTF.